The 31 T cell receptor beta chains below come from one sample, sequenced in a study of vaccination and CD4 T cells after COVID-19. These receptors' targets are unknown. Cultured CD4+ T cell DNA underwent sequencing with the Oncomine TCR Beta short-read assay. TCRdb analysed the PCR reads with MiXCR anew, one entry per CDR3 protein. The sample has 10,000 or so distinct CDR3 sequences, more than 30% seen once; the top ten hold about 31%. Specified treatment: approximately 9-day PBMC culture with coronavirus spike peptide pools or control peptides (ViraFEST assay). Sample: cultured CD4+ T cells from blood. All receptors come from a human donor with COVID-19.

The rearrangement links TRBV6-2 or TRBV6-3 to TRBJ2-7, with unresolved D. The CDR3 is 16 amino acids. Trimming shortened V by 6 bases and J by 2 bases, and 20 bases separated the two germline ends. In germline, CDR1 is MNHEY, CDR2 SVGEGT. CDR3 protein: CASRVTHAKVPYEQYF. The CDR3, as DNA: TGTGCCAGCAGGGTCACACACGCCAAAGTCCCCTACGAGCAGTACTTC.

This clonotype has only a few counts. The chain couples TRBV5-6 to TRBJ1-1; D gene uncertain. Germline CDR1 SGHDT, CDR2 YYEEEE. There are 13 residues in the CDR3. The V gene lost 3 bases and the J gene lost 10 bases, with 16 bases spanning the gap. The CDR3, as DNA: TGTGCCAGCAGCTCTACTCCTGTCCCCGTAGCTTTCTTT. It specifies CASSSTPVPVAFF.

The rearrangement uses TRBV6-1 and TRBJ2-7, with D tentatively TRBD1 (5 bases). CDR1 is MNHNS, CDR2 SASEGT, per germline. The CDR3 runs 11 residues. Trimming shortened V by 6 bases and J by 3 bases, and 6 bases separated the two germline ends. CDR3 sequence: CASRQDYEQYF. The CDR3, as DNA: TGTGCCAGCAGACAGGACTACGAGCAGTACTTC.

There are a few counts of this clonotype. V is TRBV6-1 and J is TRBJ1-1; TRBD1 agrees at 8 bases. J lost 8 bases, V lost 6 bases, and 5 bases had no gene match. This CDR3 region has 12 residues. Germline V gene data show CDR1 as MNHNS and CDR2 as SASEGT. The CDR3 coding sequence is TGTGCCAGCAGGAGAACAGGGGGAGAAGCTTTCTTT. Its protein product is CASRRTGGEAFF.

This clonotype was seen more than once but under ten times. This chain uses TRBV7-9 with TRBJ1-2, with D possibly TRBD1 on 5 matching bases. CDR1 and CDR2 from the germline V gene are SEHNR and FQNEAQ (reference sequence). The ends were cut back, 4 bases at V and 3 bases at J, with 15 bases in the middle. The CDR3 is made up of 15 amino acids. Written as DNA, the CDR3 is TGTGCCAGCAGCTCGTACCAGGGTGATGACTATGGCTACACCTTC. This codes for CASSSYQGDDYGYTF.

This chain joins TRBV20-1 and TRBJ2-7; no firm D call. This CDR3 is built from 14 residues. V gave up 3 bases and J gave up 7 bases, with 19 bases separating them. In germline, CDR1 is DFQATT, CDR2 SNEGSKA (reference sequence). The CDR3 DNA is TGCAGTGCTAGGCCCTTTGCAGCCCTCCGGGAGCAGTACTTC. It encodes CSARPFAALREQYF.

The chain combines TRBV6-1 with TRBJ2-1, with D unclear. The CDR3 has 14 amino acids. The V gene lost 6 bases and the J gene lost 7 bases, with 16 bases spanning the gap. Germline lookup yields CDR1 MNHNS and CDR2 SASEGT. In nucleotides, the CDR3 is TGTGCCAGCAGCCCTACGCAAACAGCTAATGAGCAGTTCTTC. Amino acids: CASSPTQTANEQFF.

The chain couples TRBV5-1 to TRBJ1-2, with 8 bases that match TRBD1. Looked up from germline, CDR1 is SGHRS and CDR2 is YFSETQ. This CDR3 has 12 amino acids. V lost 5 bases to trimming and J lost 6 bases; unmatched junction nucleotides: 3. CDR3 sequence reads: CASSEQGDGYTF. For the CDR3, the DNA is TGCGCCAGCAGTGAACAGGGGGATGGCTACACCTTC.

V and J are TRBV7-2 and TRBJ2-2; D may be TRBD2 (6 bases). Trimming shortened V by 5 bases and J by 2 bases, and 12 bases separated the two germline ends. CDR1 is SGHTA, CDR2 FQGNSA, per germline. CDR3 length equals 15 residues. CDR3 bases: TGTGCCAGCAGCCGTATGGGGGGAAACACCGGGGAGCTGTTTTTT. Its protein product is CASSRMGGNTGELFF.

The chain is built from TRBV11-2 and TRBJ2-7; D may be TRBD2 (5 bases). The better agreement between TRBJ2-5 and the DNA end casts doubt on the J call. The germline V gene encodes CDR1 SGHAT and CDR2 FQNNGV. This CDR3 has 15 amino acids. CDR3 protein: CASSARGGERETQYF. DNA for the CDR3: TGTGCCAGCAGCGCACGAGGAGGTGAGAGGGAGACCCAGTACTTC.

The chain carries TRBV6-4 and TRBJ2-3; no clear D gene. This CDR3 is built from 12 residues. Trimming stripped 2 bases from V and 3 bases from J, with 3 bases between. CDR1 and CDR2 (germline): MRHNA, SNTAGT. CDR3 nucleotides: TGTGCCAGCAGTGACCCAACAGATACGCAGTATTTT. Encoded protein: CASSDPTDTQYF.

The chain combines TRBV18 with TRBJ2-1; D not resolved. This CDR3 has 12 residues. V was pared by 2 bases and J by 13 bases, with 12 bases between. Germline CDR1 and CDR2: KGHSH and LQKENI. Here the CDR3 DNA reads TGTGCCAGCTCACCATGGTCGGAGTTACAGTTCTTC. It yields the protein CASSPWSELQFF. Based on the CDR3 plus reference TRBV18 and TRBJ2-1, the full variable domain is NAGVMQNPRHLVRRRGQEARLRCSPMKGHSHVYWYRQLPEEGLKFMVYLQKENIIDESGMPKERFSAEFPKEGPSILRIQQVVRGDSAAYFCASSPWSELQFFGPGTRLTVL.

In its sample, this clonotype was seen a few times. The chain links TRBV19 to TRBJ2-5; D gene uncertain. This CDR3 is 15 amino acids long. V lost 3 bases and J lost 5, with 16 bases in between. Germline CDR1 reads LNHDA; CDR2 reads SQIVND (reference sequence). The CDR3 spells CASSISVRTRETQYF. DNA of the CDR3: TGTGCCAGTAGTATCTCAGTGAGGACGCGTGAGACCCAGTACTTC.

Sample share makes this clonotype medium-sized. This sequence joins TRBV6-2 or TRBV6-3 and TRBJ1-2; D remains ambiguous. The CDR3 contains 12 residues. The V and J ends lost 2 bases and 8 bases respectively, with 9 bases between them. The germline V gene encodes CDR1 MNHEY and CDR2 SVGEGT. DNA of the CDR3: TGTGCCAGCAGTTACGAGAGTAAGGGCTACACCTTC. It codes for CASSYESKGYTF.

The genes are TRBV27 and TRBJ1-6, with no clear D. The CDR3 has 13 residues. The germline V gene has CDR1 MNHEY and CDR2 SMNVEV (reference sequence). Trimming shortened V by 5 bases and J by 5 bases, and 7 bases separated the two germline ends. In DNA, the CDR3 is TGTGCCAGCAGTACTATAAATAATTCACCCCTCCACTTT. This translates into CASSTINNSPLHF.

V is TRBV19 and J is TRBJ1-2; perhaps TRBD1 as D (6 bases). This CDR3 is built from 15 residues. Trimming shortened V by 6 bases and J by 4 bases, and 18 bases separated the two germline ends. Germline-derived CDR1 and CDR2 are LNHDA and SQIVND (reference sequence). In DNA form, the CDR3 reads TGTGCCAGTAGCCGGGGACACACTAAGGGCTATGGCTACACCTTC. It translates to CASSRGHTKGYGYTF.

CDR3 amino acids: CASSYRAGGPLHF. The CDR3 coding sequence is TGTGCCAGCAGTTACCGTGCGGGTGGGCCCCTCCACTTT. The V call is TRBV6-5, the J call TRBJ1-6, with D uncertain. Germline CDR1 is MNHEY and CDR2 is SVGAGI. The CDR3 is 13 residues long. V lost 2 bases, J lost 13 bases, and 12 bases lay in between.

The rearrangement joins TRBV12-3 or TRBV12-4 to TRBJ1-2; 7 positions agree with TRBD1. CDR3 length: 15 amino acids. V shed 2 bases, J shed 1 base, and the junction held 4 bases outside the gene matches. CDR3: CASSLNQGVNYGYTF. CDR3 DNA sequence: TGTGCCAGCAGTTTAAACCAGGGGGTTAACTATGGCTACACCTTC.

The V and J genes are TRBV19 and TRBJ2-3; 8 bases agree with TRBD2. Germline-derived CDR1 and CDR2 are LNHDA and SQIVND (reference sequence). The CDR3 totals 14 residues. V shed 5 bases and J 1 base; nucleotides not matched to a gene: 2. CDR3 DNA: TGTGCCAGTAGTCCGGGACTAGGCACAGATACGCAGTATTTT. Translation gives CASSPGLGTDTQYF.

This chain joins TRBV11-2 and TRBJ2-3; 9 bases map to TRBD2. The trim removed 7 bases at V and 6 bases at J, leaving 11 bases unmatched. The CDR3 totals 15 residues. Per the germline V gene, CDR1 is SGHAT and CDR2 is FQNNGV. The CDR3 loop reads CASMRAGGLVDTQYF. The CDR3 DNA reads TGTGCCAGCATGAGAGCGGGGGGTTTGGTGGATACGCAGTATTTT. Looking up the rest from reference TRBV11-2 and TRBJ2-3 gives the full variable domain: EAGVAQSPRYKIIEKRQSVAFWCNPISGHATLYWYQQILGQGPKLLIQFQNNGVVDDSQLPKDRFSAERLKGVDSTLKIQPAKLEDSAVYLCASMRAGGLVDTQYFGPGTRLTVL.

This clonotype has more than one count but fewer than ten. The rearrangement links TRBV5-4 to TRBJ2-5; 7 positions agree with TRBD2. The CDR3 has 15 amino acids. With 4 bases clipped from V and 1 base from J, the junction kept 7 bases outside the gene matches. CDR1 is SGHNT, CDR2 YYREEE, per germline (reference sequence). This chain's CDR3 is CASSRPGLLQETQYF. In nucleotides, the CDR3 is TGTGCCAGCAGCAGACCGGGACTACTCCAAGAGACCCAGTACTTC.

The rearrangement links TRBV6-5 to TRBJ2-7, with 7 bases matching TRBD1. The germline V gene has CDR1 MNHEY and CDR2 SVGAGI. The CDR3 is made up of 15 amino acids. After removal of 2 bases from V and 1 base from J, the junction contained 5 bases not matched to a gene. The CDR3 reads CASSYEQGKSYEQYF. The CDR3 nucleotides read TGTGCCAGCAGTTACGAACAGGGGAAGTCCTACGAGCAGTACTTC.

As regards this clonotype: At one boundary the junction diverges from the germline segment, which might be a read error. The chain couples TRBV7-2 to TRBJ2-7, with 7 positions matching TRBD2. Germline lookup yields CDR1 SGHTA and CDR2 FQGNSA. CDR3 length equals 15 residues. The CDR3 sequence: CASSTSGASSYEQYF. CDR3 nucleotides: TGCGCCAGCAGCACCAGCGGGGCCAGCTCCTACGAGCAGTACTTC.

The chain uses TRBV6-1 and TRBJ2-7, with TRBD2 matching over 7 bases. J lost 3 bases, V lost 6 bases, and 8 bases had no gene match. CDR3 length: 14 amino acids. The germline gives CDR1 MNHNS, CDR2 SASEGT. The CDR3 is CASSLGRVNYEQYF. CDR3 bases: TGTGCCAGCAGCCTTGGGAGGGTAAACTACGAGCAGTACTTC.

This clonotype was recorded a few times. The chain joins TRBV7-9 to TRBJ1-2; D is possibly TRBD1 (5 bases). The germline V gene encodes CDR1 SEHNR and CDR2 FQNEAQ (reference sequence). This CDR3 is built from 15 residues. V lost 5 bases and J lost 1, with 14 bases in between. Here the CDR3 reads CASSPSGGGNYGYTF. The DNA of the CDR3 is TGTGCCAGCAGCCCAAGTGGGGGGGGTAACTATGGCTACACCTTC.

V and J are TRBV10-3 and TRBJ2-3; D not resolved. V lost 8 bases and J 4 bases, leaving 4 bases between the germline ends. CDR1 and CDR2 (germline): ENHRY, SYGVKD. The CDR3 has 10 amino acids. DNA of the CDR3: TGTGCCATCGTGGCAGATACGCAGTATTTT. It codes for CAIVADTQYF.

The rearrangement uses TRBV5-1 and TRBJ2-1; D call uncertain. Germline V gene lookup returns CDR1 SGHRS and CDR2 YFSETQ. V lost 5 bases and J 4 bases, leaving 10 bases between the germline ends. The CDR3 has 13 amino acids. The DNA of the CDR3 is TGCGCCAGCAGACTCGGGCAGTACAATGAGCAGTTCTTC. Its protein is CASRLGQYNEQFF.

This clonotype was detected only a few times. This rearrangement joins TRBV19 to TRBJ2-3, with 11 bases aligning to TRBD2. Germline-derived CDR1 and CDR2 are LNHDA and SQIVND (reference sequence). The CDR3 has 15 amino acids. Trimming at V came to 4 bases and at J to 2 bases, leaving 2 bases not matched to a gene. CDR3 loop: CASSRGLAVTDTQYF. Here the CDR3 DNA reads TGTGCCAGTAGTAGGGGACTAGCGGTCACAGATACGCAGTATTTT.

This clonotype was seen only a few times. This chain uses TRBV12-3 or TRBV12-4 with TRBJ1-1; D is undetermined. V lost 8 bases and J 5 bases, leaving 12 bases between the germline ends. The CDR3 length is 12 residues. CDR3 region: CASEGVGTEAFF. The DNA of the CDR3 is TGTGCCAGCGAGGGAGTTGGAACTGAAGCTTTCTTT.

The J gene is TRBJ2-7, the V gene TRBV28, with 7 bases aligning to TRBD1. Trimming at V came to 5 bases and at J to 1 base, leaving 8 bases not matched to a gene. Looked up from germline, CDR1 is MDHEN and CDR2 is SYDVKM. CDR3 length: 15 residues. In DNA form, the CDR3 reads TGTGCCAGCAGTCTATCCGGCAGGGGGTCCTACGAGCAGTACTTC. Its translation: CASSLSGRGSYEQYF.

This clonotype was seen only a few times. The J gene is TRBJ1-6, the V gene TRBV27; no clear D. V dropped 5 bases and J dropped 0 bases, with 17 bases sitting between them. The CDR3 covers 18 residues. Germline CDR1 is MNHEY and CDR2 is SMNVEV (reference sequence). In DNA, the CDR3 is TGTGCCAGCAGTAAAGATGGGTTGTCACCCTCCTATAATTCACCCCTCCACTTT. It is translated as CASSKDGLSPSYNSPLHF.